This is a list of T cell receptor beta chains from one sample in a study of memory CD4+ T cells and cytomegalovirus serostatus. TCRdb keeps only in-frame clones here, not all; method: immunoSEQ multiplex PCR. This repertoire shows about 53,000 clones, about 81% found once; its top ten account for approximately 1%. Specimen: memory CD4+ T cells from blood. The receptor source for this set is an adult in good health and CMV-seronegative. The CDR3 runs from the conserved cysteine through the conserved F or W. Each record gives: CDR3 protein, V gene, clone size, J gene. Not all rows give a size; the values are once, few, many and, for expanded clones, a class.

cdr3_aa: CASSEPLAVSTDTQYF
v_call: TRBV6-1
clone_size: .
j_call: TRBJ2-3

cdr3_aa: CASSLKGGSGRNEQFF
v_call: TRBV7-9
clone_size: .
j_call: TRBJ2-1

cdr3_aa: CASSEVGAGELFF
v_call: TRBV6-4
clone_size: .
j_call: TRBJ2-2

cdr3_aa: CASSRGLAGTPLETQYF
v_call: TRBV19
clone_size: .
j_call: TRBJ2-5

cdr3_aa: CASSDLTVTYEQYF
v_call: TRBV7-9
clone_size: .
j_call: TRBJ2-7

cdr3_aa: CAWRWGANYGYTF
v_call: TRBV30
clone_size: once
j_call: TRBJ1-2

cdr3_aa: CASSLVGLAGETGQETQYF
v_call: TRBV5-5
clone_size: few
j_call: TRBJ2-5

cdr3_aa: CASSLRQGNQPQHF
v_call: TRBV5-6
clone_size: .
j_call: TRBJ1-5

cdr3_aa: CASSRGSAQGSEQYF
v_call: TRBV4-3
clone_size: .
j_call: TRBJ2-7

cdr3_aa: CASSPGSRLGQNYGYTF
v_call: TRBV27
clone_size: .
j_call: TRBJ1-2

cdr3_aa: CASSWDGGLRNYGYTF
v_call: TRBV11-3
clone_size: .
j_call: TRBJ1-2

cdr3_aa: CASSRGGESNQPQHF
v_call: TRBV6-1
clone_size: .
j_call: TRBJ1-5